This TCR beta chain was sequenced during a study of spatial heterogeneity in lung cancer. Notes on the study in general: One measure, the expanded intratumoral alpha and beta TCR count, tracked tumor mutation counts.

Germline trimming cut 4 bases from V and 3 bases from J; bases unmatched to any gene: 4. The CDR3 sequence is 15 residues long. CDR1 is MGHRA and CDR2 is YSYEKL in the germline V gene. The time point was: sample taken at primary tumor resection. Sequencing covered unsorted whole RNA taken from tumor, nontumor lung or frozen PBMC. This clonotype was counted a few times. What it recognizes is unknown. TCRdb recomputed calls from the 5' RACE reads with MiXCR, one row per CDR3 protein. The sample carries 20,000 to 25,000 distinct CDR3 sequences, approximately 6.5% recorded once. The chain recombines TRBV4-1 with TRBJ2-7; 12 nucleotides line up with TRBD2. The material was lung tumor tissue, obtained at surgery. This clonotype was obtained from a male donor with early-stage non-small cell lung cancer. CDR3 in amino acids: CASSPLTSGSYEQYF. DNA of the CDR3: TGCGCCAGCAGCCCTTTGACTAGCGGGAGCTACGAGCAGTACTTC.